Given below is one T cell receptor (beta chain) in context. V lost 3 bases and J 8 bases, leaving 13 bases between the germline ends. The CDR3 sequence is 13 residues long. Germline assignment: CDR1 MNHEY and CDR2 SMNVEV (reference sequence). This specimen belongs to a study of control samples from healthy donors and cancer patients. TCRdb's table, derived via immunoSEQ multiplex PCR, lists solely in-frame clones and lacks some. Among over 150,000 clones, 90% to 95% were seen once, and the ten largest hold about 5%. The chain is built from TRBV27 and TRBJ1-2; a possible D gene is TRBD1 (5 bases). The source material was blood. This clonotype was sampled from a man in his forties in good health. For the CDR3, the DNA is TGTGCCAGCAGTTTCCAGGCAGGGAAAGGCTACACCTTC. Translating gives CASSFQAGKGYTF.